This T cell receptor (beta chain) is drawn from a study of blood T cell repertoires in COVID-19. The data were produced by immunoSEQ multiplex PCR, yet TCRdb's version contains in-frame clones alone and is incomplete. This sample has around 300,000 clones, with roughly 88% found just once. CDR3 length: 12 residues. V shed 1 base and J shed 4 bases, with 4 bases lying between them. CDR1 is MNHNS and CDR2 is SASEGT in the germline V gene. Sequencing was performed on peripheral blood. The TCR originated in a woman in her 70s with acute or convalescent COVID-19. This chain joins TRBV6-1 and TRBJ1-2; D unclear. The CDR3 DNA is TGTGCCAGCAGTGAAGGTCGCTATGGCTACACCTTC. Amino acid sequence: CASSEGRYGYTF.